These 32 T cell receptor beta chains came from one sample sequenced in a study of graft-versus-host responses after intestinal transplantation. The method was immunoSEQ multiplex PCR; TCRdb's version includes in-frame clones alone and lacks a portion of them. This table holds under 20,000 clones, 35% to 45% found once. Sequences were derived from alloreactive CD4+ T cells from a mixed lymphocyte reaction culture, sampled before intestinal transplant. Indicated subset: CFSE-low proliferating T cells sorted from roughly 6-day pre-transplant mixed lymphocyte reaction (GvH or HvG direction). These receptors were obtained from a human patient who received an intestinal transplant.

The rearrangement joins TRBV7-3 to TRBJ2-3; D is unresolved. V shed 3 bases and J shed 0 bases, with 1 base lying between them. From germline, CDR1 is SGHTA and CDR2 FQGTGA. This CDR3 is built from 12 residues. The CDR3 reads CASSFSTDTQYF. The CDR3 nucleotides are TGTGCCAGCAGCTTTAGCACAGATACGCAGTATTTT.

As DNA, the CDR3 is TGTGCCAGCAGCTTAATGGGGCTGGGACTAGCGGGGGGGGGAGATACGCAGTATTTT. Protein product: CASSLMGLGLAGGGDTQYF. The chain couples TRBV11-2 to TRBJ2-3; 16 bases map to TRBD2. CDR1 and CDR2 (germline): SGHAT, FQNNGV. The V gene end was trimmed by 2 bases and the J gene end by 5 bases; junction bases not matched to a gene: 10. CDR3 length equals 19 residues.

This sequence joins TRBV6-5 and TRBJ1-6; D gene uncertain. Germline V gene data show CDR1 as MNHEY and CDR2 as SVGAGI. This CDR3 has 13 residues. The ends were cut back, 5 bases at V and 7 bases at J, with 9 bases in the middle. The CDR3 sequence: CASSERSNSPLHF. In nucleotides, the CDR3 is TGTGCCAGCAGTGAAAGGTCAAATTCACCCCTCCACTTT.

The chain carries TRBV4-1 and TRBJ1-6, with D maybe TRBD1 (5 bases). In germline, CDR1 is MGHRA, CDR2 YSYEKL. The CDR3 covers 15 residues. The V end lost 4 bases, the J end lost 10 bases, and 17 bases lay between the germline ends. The CDR3 DNA sequence: TGCGCCAGCAGCCCCCGGGAGGGGAGGGGATCACCCCTCCACTTT. This translates into CASSPREGRGSPLHF.

The chain uses TRBV6-1 and TRBJ1-1; D is possibly TRBD1 (5 bases). CDR3 size: 13 residues. Deletions cut 7 bases from V and 5 bases from J, with 14 bases between. Germline V gives CDR1 MNHNS, CDR2 SASEGT. CDR3 in DNA: TGTGCCAGCAAGGTCAGGGTGGGGACTGAAGCTTTCTTT. Translation gives CASKVRVGTEAFF.

This clone was seen a few times. This chain links TRBV27 with TRBJ1-2; D call uncertain. This CDR3 is built from 13 residues. Trimming pared 1 base from V and 10 bases from J, leaving 13 bases between. Germline V lookup: CDR1 MNHEY, CDR2 SMNVEV (reference sequence). CDR3 protein: CASSLLTDGDYTF. For the CDR3, the DNA is TGTGCCAGCAGTTTATTAACGGACGGTGACTACACCTTC.

This clone was found a few times. This chain connects TRBV7-2 to TRBJ1-6; D gene uncertain. Germline CDR1 SGHTA, CDR2 FQGNSA. The CDR3 has 15 amino acids. The V gene lost 4 bases and the J gene lost 10 bases, with 17 bases spanning the gap. Here the CDR3 DNA reads TGTGCCAGCAGCTGGGCCGCCCTAAGAACCTCACCCCTCCACTTT. Translated, it gives CASSWAALRTSPLHF.

This chain uses TRBV10-2 with TRBJ1-2, with 8 bases aligning to TRBD1. Trimming cost V 7 bases and J 4 bases; bases outside gene matches: 11. This CDR3 has 15 amino acids. The germline V gene has CDR1 WSHSY and CDR2 SAAADI. CDR3 in amino acids: CASIRTGPGVYGYTF. The CDR3 bases are TGCGCCAGCATCCGGACAGGGCCGGGGGTCTATGGCTACACCTTC.

This clone showed up just once. V gene TRBV14 combines with J gene TRBJ1-1, with TRBD1 matching 8 bases. Germline lookup yields CDR1 SGHDN and CDR2 FVKESK. The CDR3 spans 13 residues. J was trimmed by 11 bases and V by 0 bases; bases with no gene match: 5. CDR3 nucleotide sequence: TGTGCCAGCAGCCAAGACGCCCGACAGGGGGCTTTCTTT. Translating gives CASSQDARQGAFF.

The chain links TRBV15 to TRBJ2-3; TRBD2 matches 10 bases. Germline CDR1 reads LNHNV; CDR2 reads YYDKDF (reference sequence). The CDR3 contains 15 residues. V shed 4 bases and J 2 bases; nucleotides not matched to a gene: 3. The CDR3 DNA sequence: TGTGCCACCAGCAAACTAGCGGGGTACACAGATACGCAGTATTTT. This sequence encodes CATSKLAGYTDTQYF.

This chain connects TRBV5-1 to TRBJ1-1; 7 nucleotides match TRBD1. The CDR3 consists of 15 residues. The germline V gene has CDR1 SGHRS and CDR2 YFSETQ. The V and J ends lost 4 bases and 0 bases, in that order; junction bases with no gene match: 6. DNA for the CDR3: TGCGCCAGCAGCCCTGATGGACAGGTGAACACTGAAGCTTTCTTT. It encodes CASSPDGQVNTEAFF.

This clone has more than one count but fewer than ten. The chain joins TRBV5-6 to TRBJ1-1; TRBD1 matches 9 bases. Trimming at V came to 4 bases and at J to 1 base, leaving 5 bases not matched to a gene. This CDR3 contains 15 residues. Looked up from germline, CDR1 is SGHDT and CDR2 is YYEEEE. The CDR3 bases are TGTGCCAGCAGCGCTGGACAGGGGAGGAACACTGAAGCTTTCTTT. This sequence encodes CASSAGQGRNTEAFF.

J is TRBJ1-2 and V is TRBV6-5; D is undetermined. This CDR3 has 13 residues. Trimming cost V 5 bases and J 0 bases, with 7 bases left between them. From germline, CDR1 is MNHEY and CDR2 SVGAGI. CDR3 bases: TGTGCCAGCAGTGGAACAGCTAACTATGGCTACACCTTC. Encoded protein: CASSGTANYGYTF.

The chain has TRBV6-5 and TRBJ1-1; D perhaps matches TRBD1 (5 bases). In germline, CDR1 is MNHEY, CDR2 SVGAGI. V lost 5 bases to trimming and J lost 3 bases, with 13 bases between them. This CDR3 region has 14 residues. The CDR3 DNA follows: TGTGCCAGCAGTCCTGTGAGGGGATACACTGAAGCTTTCTTT. Its translation: CASSPVRGYTEAFF.

The chain has TRBV6-5 and TRBJ2-5; tentatively, D is TRBD2 (6 bases). V gave up 2 bases and J gave up 2 bases, with 9 bases separating them. This CDR3 has 14 amino acids. Germline CDR1 reads MNHEY; CDR2 reads SVGAGI. The CDR3 loop is CASSYGGGQETQYF. The CDR3 bases are TGTGCCAGCAGTTACGGGGGAGGACAAGAGACCCAGTACTTC.

This clone has just a few counts. The rearrangement uses TRBV6-6 and TRBJ2-7; the match to TRBD1 covers 10 bases. Germline V lookup: CDR1 MNHNY, CDR2 SVGAGI (reference sequence). CDR3 length: 15 residues. V gave up 7 bases and J gave up 5 bases; unmatched junction bases: 11. CDR3 in amino acids: CASKTSGQGRHEQYF. CDR3 nucleotides: TGTGCCAGCAAAACCTCGGGACAGGGGAGGCACGAGCAGTACTTC.

This clone was observed a handful of times. The chain links TRBV5-4 to TRBJ2-7; possibly TRBD2 for D (7 bases). Trimming took off 4 bases at V and 4 bases at J, with 24 bases between the two ends. The CDR3 is 17 amino acids. Germline loops: CDR1 SGHNT, CDR2 YYREEE (reference sequence). CDR3 bases: TGTGCCAGCAGCCGGGGTAGGGGGGGGGCCGGGGGATACGAGCAGTACTTC. This codes for CASSRGRGGAGGYEQYF.

This chain links TRBV9 with TRBJ2-6; D gene unclear. The germline V and J ends were trimmed by 2 bases and 2 bases, with 5 bases remaining between them. The germline V gene encodes CDR1 SGDLS and CDR2 YYNGEE. There are 14 residues in the CDR3. DNA of the CDR3: TGTGCCAGCAGCGTCAGAACTGGGGCCAACGTCCTGACTTTC. It specifies CASSVRTGANVLTF.

The CDR3 DNA reads TGTGCCAGCAGCTTAGAGCCCCGCAGGCCCTTTGAGCAGTTCTTC. It specifies CASSLEPRRPFEQFF. V usage is TRBV11-3 and J usage is TRBJ2-1; D gene uncertain. V was trimmed by 0 bases and J by 9 bases, leaving 15 bases between them. The CDR3 has 15 amino acids. Per the germline V gene, CDR1 is SGHNT and CDR2 is YENEEA.

The chain joins TRBV29-1 to TRBJ2-7, with TRBD1 matching 7 bases. Trimming cost V 7 bases and J 1 base; bases outside gene matches: 4. Germline values: CDR1 SQVTM, CDR2 ANQGSEA. The CDR3 is made up of 12 amino acids. The CDR3: CSARGSSYEQYF. The CDR3 DNA reads TGCAGCGCCAGGGGGTCATCCTACGAGCAGTACTTC.

This clone was found a few times. The chain combines TRBV29-1 with TRBJ1-2, with D perhaps matching TRBD1 (6 bases). Germline V gene lookup returns CDR1 SQVTM and CDR2 ANQGSEA. There are 14 residues in the CDR3. V was cut by 4 bases and J by 5 bases, with 17 bases left in between. The CDR3 coding sequence is TGCAGCGTTGCAATCTCGGGGGGCGCTTATGGCTACACCTTC. Translated: CSVAISGGAYGYTF.

The chain recombines TRBV29-1 with TRBJ2-5, with TRBD2 as a possible D gene (5 bases). The CDR3 runs to 13 residues. The V gene's germline CDR1 is SQVTM and CDR2 ANQGSEA. Between the trimmed V and J ends, which lost 3 bases and 7 bases, there was a span of 15 bases. DNA for the CDR3: TGCAGCGTTGAGGTCGGAGGAGGTGTGACCCAGTACTTC. Translated: CSVEVGGGVTQYF.

There are a few counts of this clone. The V gene is TRBV9, the J gene TRBJ1-6; TRBD1 aligns across 8 bases. The CDR3 covers 16 residues. Trimming at V came to 4 bases and at J to 9 bases, leaving 12 bases not matched to a gene. Germline V lookup: CDR1 SGDLS, CDR2 YYNGEE. This CDR3 is CASSPHRTGGISPLHF. The CDR3 coding sequence is TGTGCCAGCAGCCCCCACCGTACAGGGGGTATTTCACCCCTCCACTTT.

This clone has only a few counts. V gene TRBV14 combines with J gene TRBJ1-1; no firm D call. Trimming shortened V by 6 bases and J by 1 base, and 12 bases separated the two germline ends. Germline V gives CDR1 SGHDN, CDR2 FVKESK. The CDR3 has 14 residues. The DNA of the CDR3 is TGTGCCAGCAGTTGGGGAGCCAGGAACACTGAAGCTTTCTTT. This sequence encodes CASSWGARNTEAFF.

This clone is termed medium-sized (0.01 to 0.1%). The chain uses TRBV10-3 and TRBJ1-3, with D possibly being TRBD1 (5 bases). The V gene's germline CDR1 is ENHRY and CDR2 SYGVKD. Trimming took 10 bases from V and 0 from J, leaving 10 bases between them. CDR3 length: 13 amino acids. CDR3 in DNA: TGTGCCACCGGGGCTAACTCTGGAAACACCATATATTTT. It is translated as CATGANSGNTIYF.

The CDR3 DNA follows: TGTGCCAGCAGCTCAGCCGGGACAGGGGGCTTCCAAGAGACCCAGTACTTC. Residues: CASSSAGTGGFQETQYF. The rearrangement uses TRBV7-9 and TRBJ2-5; 12 bases line up with TRBD1. This CDR3 spans 17 amino acids. Trimming at V came to 4 bases and at J to 1 base, leaving 7 bases not matched to a gene. The germline CDR1 and CDR2 sequences are SEHNR and FQNEAQ (reference sequence).

The gene calls are TRBV5-1 and TRBJ2-1; 11 nucleotides match TRBD2. Trimming took 1 base from V and 9 from J; bases not matched to a gene: 9. The germline CDR1 and CDR2 sequences are SGHRS and YFSETQ. The CDR3 is 16 amino acids. The CDR3 loop is CASSLRLAGGPSEQFF. In DNA, the CDR3 is TGCGCCAGCAGCTTGAGGTTAGCGGGGGGGCCCAGTGAGCAGTTCTTC.

This clone appeared a few times. The chain joins TRBV7-9 to TRBJ2-3, with D maybe TRBD2 (7 bases). In germline, CDR1 is SEHNR, CDR2 FQNEAQ (reference sequence). This CDR3 comprises 15 residues. V lost 7 bases, J lost 6 bases, and 20 bases lay in between. DNA of the CDR3: TGTGCCAGCACCGTTAGAGGGGGGGCCACGGATACGCAGTATTTT. Translating gives CASTVRGGATDTQYF.

The V gene is TRBV7-9, the J gene TRBJ2-3; TRBD2 aligns across 12 bases. The CDR3 sequence is 15 residues long. CDR1 and CDR2 from the germline V gene are SEHNR and FQNEAQ (reference sequence). Germline trimming cut 3 bases from V and 4 bases from J; bases unmatched to any gene: 2. DNA of the CDR3: TGTGCCAGCAGCTTGCGACTAGCGGGGGCAGATACGCAGTATTTT. As protein: CASSLRLAGADTQYF. Supplemented by reference TRBV7-9 and TRBJ2-3, the full variable domain reads DTGVSQNPRHKITKRGQNVTFRCDPISEHNRLYWYRQTLGQGPEFLTYFQNEAQLEKSRLLSDRFSAERPKGSFSTLEIQRTEQGDSAMYLCASSLRLAGADTQYFGPGTRLTVL.

The table lists this clone with a few counts. DNA of the CDR3: TGCGCCAGCAGCTTGTATGAGGCCGGGCGCTCCTACGAGCAGTACTTC. Residues: CASSLYEAGRSYEQYF. The V call is TRBV5-1, the J call TRBJ2-7; D is unclear. This CDR3 region has 16 residues. CDR1 and CDR2 from the germline V gene are SGHRS and YFSETQ. Trimming left V 1 base short and J 0 bases short, with 14 bases between.

The genes are TRBV7-6 and TRBJ1-1; 9 nucleotides agree with TRBD1. The CDR3 totals 14 residues. V trimming: 6 bases; J trimming: 5 bases; junction bases outside the gene matches: 7. Germline V CDR1 and CDR2: SGHVS, FNYEAQ. The CDR3 loop reads CASSSLQGATEAFF. CDR3 sequence (DNA): TGTGCCAGCAGTTCCTTACAGGGGGCGACTGAAGCTTTCTTT.

The CDR3 here is CASRGQVLTYEQYF. CDR3 coding DNA: TGTGCCAGCAGGGGACAGGTGCTAACCTACGAGCAGTACTTC. The rearrangement joins TRBV6-5 to TRBJ2-7; 8 bases agree with TRBD1. This CDR3 comprises 14 residues. CDR1 and CDR2 from the germline V gene are MNHEY and SVGAGI. J lost 2 bases, V lost 6 bases, and 6 bases had no gene match.